One and the same sample provided the 20 T cell receptor beta chains below, sequenced in a study of T cells in Graves' hyperthyroidism and ophthalmopathy. There were TCR beta CDR3 regions amplified from RNA transcripts. HTBI primers were the set used in a first-round RT-PCR of the TCR CDR3. TCRdb processed the multiplex PCR reads anew with MiXCR; each CDR3 protein has one entry. The table lists about 360,000 distinct CDR3 sequences, approximately 13% of them singletons. The sequencing sample was made of blood. These receptors all stem from a woman under 30 with Graves' hyperthyroidism.

This clonotype was picked up many times. This chain links TRBV7-2 with TRBJ1-4; 9 bases map to TRBD1. The CDR3 is 14 residues long. The junction had 3 bases not matched to a gene; V was cut back by 4 bases and J by 6 bases. Germline loops: CDR1 SGHTA, CDR2 FQGNSA. The CDR3 here is CASSSWTGDEKLFF. The CDR3 DNA sequence: TGTGCCAGCAGCTCCTGGACAGGGGATGAAAAACTGTTTTTT.

This clonotype was detected only a few times. As DNA, the CDR3 is TGTGCCAGCACTCTTGGGGTTGCGGGCACTGAAGCTTTCTTT. Residues: CASTLGVAGTEAFF. The chain employs TRBV12-3 or TRBV12-4 and TRBJ1-1; D unclear. V dropped 7 bases and J dropped 4 bases, with 16 bases sitting between them. CDR3 length: 14 residues.

The rearrangement joins TRBV7-8 to TRBJ1-1; possible D gene TRBD1, 5 bases. The CDR3 is 14 amino acids. Germline lookup yields CDR1 SGHVS and CDR2 FQNEAQ. V was clipped by 6 bases and J by 6 bases, with 17 bases between them. The CDR3 sequence is CASRGLQGNAEAFF. The CDR3 nucleotides are TGTGCCAGCAGGGGTCTTCAGGGTAACGCTGAAGCTTTCTTT.

This clonotype was counted between two and nine times. The rearrangement links TRBV24-1 to TRBJ2-2, with 12 bases aligning to TRBD2. This CDR3 region has 18 residues. J was trimmed by 4 bases and V by 6 bases; bases with no gene match: 11. Germline loops: CDR1 KGHDR, CDR2 SFDVKD. CDR3 coding DNA: TGTGCCACCAGTAGCCACCTTGCGACTAGCGGGGGCACCGGGGAGCTGTTTTTT. Translated: CATSSHLATSGGTGELFF.

This clonotype was observed many times. V and J are TRBV2 and TRBJ2-2, with TRBD1 matching 8 bases. J lost 8 bases, V lost 7 bases, and 15 bases had no gene match. Per the germline V gene, CDR1 is SNHLY and CDR2 is FYNNEI. The CDR3 loop spans 16 amino acids. In DNA, the CDR3 is TGTGCCAGCACCTCAGAACGGGACAGGAAAATAGGGGAGCTGTTTTTT. It yields the protein CASTSERDRKIGELFF.

At least ten counts were recorded for this clonotype. The genes are TRBV28 and TRBJ2-7; D gene uncertain. Trimming pared 6 bases from V and 1 base from J, leaving 16 bases between. There are 15 residues in the CDR3. Germline V lookup: CDR1 MDHEN, CDR2 SYDVKM. Here the CDR3 reads CASSPSTPISYEQYF. Written as DNA, the CDR3 is TGTGCCAGCAGCCCCTCAACTCCGATTTCCTACGAGCAGTACTTC.

A remark on this clonotype: One end of the junction is discordant with germline, which a read error may explain. The chain links TRBV9 to TRBJ2-1, with D possibly being TRBD1 (5 bases). Germline-derived CDR1 and CDR2 are SGDLS and YYNGEE. The length of the CDR3 is 13 residues. The CDR3 coding sequence is TGTGCCAGCAGCGTAGGGACATCCAATGGGCAGTTCTTC. It translates to CASSVGTSNGQFF.

The chain uses TRBV4-1 and TRBJ2-3; D call uncertain. The CDR3 spans 12 residues. CDR1 and CDR2 from the germline V gene are MGHRA and YSYEKL. Trimming took off 3 bases at V and 5 bases at J, with 6 bases between the two ends. In DNA, the CDR3 is TGCGCCAGCAGCCATATCCAAGATACGCAGTATTTT. Its translation: CASSHIQDTQYF.

Ten or more counts support this clonotype. V and J are TRBV27 and TRBJ2-1, with a possible D match to TRBD2 (6 bases). Trimming left V 2 bases short and J 5 bases short, with 10 bases between. The germline gives CDR1 MNHEY, CDR2 SMNVEV (reference sequence). This CDR3 region has 14 residues. The CDR3 sequence is CASSLGTPNNEQFF. In DNA form, the CDR3 reads TGTGCCAGCAGTTTAGGGACTCCTAACAATGAGCAGTTCTTC.

Concerning this clonotype itself: A junction boundary mismatches the germline segment, possibly from a read error. The chain joins TRBV28 to TRBJ2-7; D is possibly TRBD1 or TRBD2 (5 bases each). CDR3 length: 13 amino acids. Germline V gene sequence: CDR1 MDHEN, CDR2 SYDVKM. CDR3 region: CASRPQGVYERYF. CDR3 DNA: TGTGCCAGCAGGCCCCAGGGAGTCTACGAGCGGTACTTC.

V and J are TRBV11-3 and TRBJ2-5, with 9 nucleotides matching TRBD2. J gave up 4 bases and V 3 bases, and 6 bases lay outside the gene matches. From germline, CDR1 is SGHNT and CDR2 YENEEA. The CDR3 totals 15 residues. The CDR3 region has the DNA TGTGCCAGCAGCTTCGGCGGGGGGGCCGCAGAGACCCAGTACTTC. Its translation is CASSFGGGAAETQYF.

The chain joins TRBV29-1 to TRBJ2-2; TRBD2 might be the D (5 bases). Deletions cut 7 bases from V and 6 bases from J, with 12 bases between. Per the germline V gene, CDR1 is SQVTM and CDR2 is ANQGSEA. CDR3 length: 12 amino acids. CDR3 DNA: TGCAGCGGCACAACGAGGGCCGGGGAGCTGTTTTTT. This encodes CSGTTRAGELFF.

This clonotype occurred many times. The gene calls are TRBV28 and TRBJ1-2; possibly TRBD1 for D (6 bases). V lost 5 bases and J 1 base, leaving 17 bases between the germline ends. Germline V gene sequence: CDR1 MDHEN, CDR2 SYDVKM. This CDR3 comprises 16 residues. DNA for the CDR3: TGTGCCAGCAGTGGAGGGGGGGCCGGAGGTAACTATGGCTACACCTTC. Translated: CASSGGGAGGNYGYTF.

On this clonotype itself: At one boundary the junction diverges from the germline segment, which might be a read error. The chain has TRBV5-6 and TRBJ2-3, with 11 positions matching TRBD2. Per the germline V gene, CDR1 is SGHDT and CDR2 is YYEEEE. The CDR3 is made up of 16 amino acids. This CDR3 is CACSLRASGGTDTQYF. CDR3 in DNA: TGTGCCTGCAGCTTACGGGCTAGCGGGGGGACAGATACGCAGTATTTT.

The chain is built from TRBV19 and TRBJ2-1; D uncertain. V was shortened by 3 bases and J by 1 base, with 16 bases between the two germline ends. The CDR3 consists of 17 residues. Germline V gives CDR1 LNHDA, CDR2 SQIVND (reference sequence). The CDR3 reads CASSIGPLGRSYNEQFF. CDR3 in DNA: TGTGCCAGTAGTATTGGCCCACTCGGACGGTCCTACAATGAGCAGTTCTTC.

This clonotype was recorded many times. V gene TRBV6-2 or TRBV6-3 combines with J gene TRBJ2-7; D gene ambiguous. This CDR3 comprises 11 residues. With 5 bases removed from V and 3 bases from J, the gap between germline ends came to 5 bases. CDR1 and CDR2 from the germline V gene are MNHEY and SVGEGT. The CDR3 DNA follows: TGTGCCAGCAGTCAAAACTACGAGCAGTACTTC. Translating it yields CASSQNYEQYF.

In its sample, this clonotype was seen many times. The gene calls are TRBV19 and TRBJ2-1; 10 nucleotides match TRBD1. CDR1 is LNHDA, CDR2 SQIVND, per germline (reference sequence). V shed 4 bases, J shed 7 bases, and the junction held 10 bases outside the gene matches. This CDR3 is built from 16 residues. The DNA for the CDR3 is TGTGCCAGTAGTACGACAGGGGGCTCTGGTGTGAATGAGCAGTTCTTC. Translating gives CASSTTGGSGVNEQFF. Based on the CDR3 plus reference TRBV19 and TRBJ2-1, the full variable domain is DGGITQSPKYLFRKEGQNVTLSCEQNLNHDAMYWYRQDPGQGLRLIYYSQIVNDFQKGDIAEGYSVSREKKESFPLTVTSAQKNPTAFYLCASSTTGGSGVNEQFFGPGTRLTVL.

Many counts were recorded for this clonotype. The chain has TRBV7-9 and TRBJ1-2, with 7 bases lining up with TRBD1. Looked up from germline, CDR1 is SEHNR and CDR2 is FQNEAQ (reference sequence). The CDR3 runs to 12 residues. J gave up 9 bases and V 4 bases, and 5 bases lay outside the gene matches. CDR3 nucleotide sequence: TGTGCCAGCAGCTGGCGGGACAGAAGCTACACCTTC. It is translated as CASSWRDRSYTF.

This clonotype was recorded many times. CDR3 nucleotides: TGTGCCAGCACCGGGACCGGGGAGCTGTTTTTT. Amino acid sequence: CASTGTGELFF. The V and J genes are TRBV3-1 and TRBJ2-2, with unresolved D. V lost 7 bases and J 5 bases, leaving 5 bases between the germline ends. The CDR3 sequence is 11 residues long. Germline V gene data show CDR1 as LGHDT and CDR2 as YNNKEL (reference sequence).

This chain uses TRBV4-3 with TRBJ1-2; D may be TRBD1 (5 bases). Germline assignment: CDR1 LGHNA and CDR2 YSLEER. The V gene lost 8 bases and the J gene lost 4 bases, with 8 bases spanning the gap. The CDR3 consists of 11 residues. DNA of the CDR3: TGCGCCAGCTGGGGCACCTATGGCTACACCTTC. It encodes CASWGTYGYTF.